The T cell receptor beta chain described here comes from a study of blood T cell repertoires in COVID-19. Study in general: Whether acute or convalescent, the COVID-19 samples came from the United States, Italy and Spain. T cells, B-cell-depleted T cells, or PBMCs supplied cDNA or gDNA.

Authors' methods: Quantification of nucleated cells was approximated via reference gene primer amplification. The data were produced by immunoSEQ multiplex PCR, yet TCRdb's version contains in-frame clones alone and is incomplete. D and trimming come from the DNA, and the V and J calls and clone size come from that table. Here the sample spans around 81,000 clones, 84% being singletons. The CDR3 runs to 14 residues. From germline, CDR1 is SGHRS and CDR2 YFSETQ. Trimming shortened V by 1 base and J by 5 bases, and 9 bases separated the two germline ends. This receptor was taken from a human donor in a cohort sampled during active COVID-19. This sequence joins TRBV5-1 and TRBJ1-4; D remains ambiguous. Sequenced sample: peripheral blood. The CDR3 DNA reads as TGCGCCAGCAGCTTGTTTGGGGAGAATGAAAAACTGTTTTTT. It codes for CASSLFGENEKLFF.